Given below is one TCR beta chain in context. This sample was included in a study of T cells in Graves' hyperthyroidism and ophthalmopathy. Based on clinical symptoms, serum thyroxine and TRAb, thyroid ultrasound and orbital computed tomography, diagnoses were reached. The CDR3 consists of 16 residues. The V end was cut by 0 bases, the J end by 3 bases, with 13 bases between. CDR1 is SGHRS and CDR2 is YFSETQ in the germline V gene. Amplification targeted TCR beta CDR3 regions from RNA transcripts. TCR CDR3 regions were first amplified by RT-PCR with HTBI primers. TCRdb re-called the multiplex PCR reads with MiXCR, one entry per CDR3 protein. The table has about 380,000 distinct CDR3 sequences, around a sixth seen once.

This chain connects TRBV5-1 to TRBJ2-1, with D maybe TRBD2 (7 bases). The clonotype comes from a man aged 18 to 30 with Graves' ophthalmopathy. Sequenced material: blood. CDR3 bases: TGCGCCAGCAGCTTGGATGGGGGGGCCCACTACAATGAGCAGTTCTTC. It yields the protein CASSLDGGAHYNEQFF.